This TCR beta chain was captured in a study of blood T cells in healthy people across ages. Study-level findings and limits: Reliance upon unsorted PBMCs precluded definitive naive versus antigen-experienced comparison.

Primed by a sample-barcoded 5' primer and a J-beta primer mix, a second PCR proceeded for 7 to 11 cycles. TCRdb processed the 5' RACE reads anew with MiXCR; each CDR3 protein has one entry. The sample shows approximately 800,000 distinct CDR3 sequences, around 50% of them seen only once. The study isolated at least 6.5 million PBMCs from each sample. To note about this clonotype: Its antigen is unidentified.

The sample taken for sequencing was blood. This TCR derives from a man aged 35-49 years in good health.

CDR3 protein: CASSQQPGGREQYF. CDR3 sequence (DNA): TGTGCCAGCAGCCAACAGCCTGGGGGTAGGGAGCAGTACTTC. The chain joins TRBV3-1 to TRBJ2-7; either TRBD1 or TRBD2 may supply D (5 bases each). With 2 bases removed from V and 7 bases from J, the gap between germline ends came to 15 bases. Looked up from germline, CDR1 is LGHDT and CDR2 is YNNKEL (reference sequence). CDR3 size: 14 residues.